The subject of this entry is one TCR beta chain. The germline V gene has CDR1 LGHNA and CDR2 YSLEER. V shed 4 bases and J shed 6 bases, with 16 bases lying between them. The CDR3 runs 15 residues. This specimen comes from a study of cytomegalovirus exposure and HLA in healthy donors. Overall study: Around 85 million unique TCR sequences came from HLA-typed donors in an early release.

The PCR made use of 60 Vbeta and 13 Jbeta primers. Assay used: immunoSEQ multiplex PCR; TCRdb lists only in-frame clones, some missing. The repertoire includes 180,000 or so clones, 82% of them detected once, and roughly 1.5% sits in the top ten. The chain combines TRBV4-3 with TRBJ2-1; D possibly corresponds to TRBD1 (6 bases). This receptor was taken from a male donor in good health and CMV-seronegative. The material sequenced was PBMCs. CDR3 DNA sequence: TGCGCCAGCAGCCCAAAAGGGGGTGTCGGCAATGAGCAGTTCTTC. It encodes CASSPKGGVGNEQFF.